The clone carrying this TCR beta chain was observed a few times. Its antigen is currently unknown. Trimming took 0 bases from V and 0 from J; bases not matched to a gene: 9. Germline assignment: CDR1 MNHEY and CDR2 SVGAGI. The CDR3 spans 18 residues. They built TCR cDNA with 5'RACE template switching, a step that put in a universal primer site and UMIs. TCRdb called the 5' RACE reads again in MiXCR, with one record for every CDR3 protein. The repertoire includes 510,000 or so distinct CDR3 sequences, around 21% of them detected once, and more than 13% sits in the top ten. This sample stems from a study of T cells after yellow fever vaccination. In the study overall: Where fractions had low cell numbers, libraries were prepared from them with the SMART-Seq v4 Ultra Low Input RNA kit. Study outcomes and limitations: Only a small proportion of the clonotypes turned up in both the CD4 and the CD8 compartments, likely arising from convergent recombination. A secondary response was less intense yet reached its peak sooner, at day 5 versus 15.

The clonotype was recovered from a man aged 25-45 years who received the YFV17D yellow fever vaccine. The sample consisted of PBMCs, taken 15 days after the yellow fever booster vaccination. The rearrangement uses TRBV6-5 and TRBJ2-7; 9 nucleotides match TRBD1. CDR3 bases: TGTGCCAGCAGTTACTCAACGATCGGACAGGGGACCTCCTACGAGCAGTACTTC. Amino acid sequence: CASSYSTIGQGTSYEQYF.